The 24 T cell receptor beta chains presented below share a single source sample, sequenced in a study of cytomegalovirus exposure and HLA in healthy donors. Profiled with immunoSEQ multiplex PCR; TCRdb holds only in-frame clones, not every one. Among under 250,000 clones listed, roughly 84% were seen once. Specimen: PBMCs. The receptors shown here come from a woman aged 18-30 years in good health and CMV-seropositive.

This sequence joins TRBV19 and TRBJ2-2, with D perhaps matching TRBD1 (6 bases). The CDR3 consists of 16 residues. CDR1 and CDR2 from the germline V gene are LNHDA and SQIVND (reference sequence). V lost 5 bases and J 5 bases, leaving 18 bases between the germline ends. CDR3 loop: CASSEDQGLLTGELFF. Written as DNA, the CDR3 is TGTGCCAGTAGTGAAGACCAGGGGTTGTTAACCGGGGAGCTGTTTTTT.

As DNA, the CDR3 is TGTGCCAGCAGCTTATATAGGGCCGGGATCCCGAACACCGGGGAGCTGTTTTTT. Translation gives CASSLYRAGIPNTGELFF. The J gene is TRBJ2-2, the V gene TRBV11-3; possibly TRBD2 for D (5 bases). This CDR3 is built from 18 residues. CDR1 and CDR2 from the germline V gene are SGHNT and YENEEA. Trimming removed 2 bases from V and 0 bases from J, with 16 bases in between.

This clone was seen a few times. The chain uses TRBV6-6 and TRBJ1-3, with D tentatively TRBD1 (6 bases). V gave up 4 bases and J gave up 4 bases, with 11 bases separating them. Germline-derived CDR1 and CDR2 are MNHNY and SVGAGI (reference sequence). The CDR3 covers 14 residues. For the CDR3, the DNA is TGTGCCAGCAGTTCAACAGGGACCGGAAACACCATATATTTT. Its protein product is CASSSTGTGNTIYF.

For the CDR3, the DNA is TGTGCCAGCTGCACCCGACGCGGGGGGCACACCGGGGAGCTGTTTTTT. Its translation is CASCTRRGGHTGELFF. The V call is TRBV27, the J call TRBJ2-2; TRBD2 matches 8 bases. The CDR3 extends over 16 amino acids. Unmatched junction bases numbered 11, after V lost 8 bases and J lost 3 bases. Germline loops: CDR1 MNHEY, CDR2 SMNVEV (reference sequence).

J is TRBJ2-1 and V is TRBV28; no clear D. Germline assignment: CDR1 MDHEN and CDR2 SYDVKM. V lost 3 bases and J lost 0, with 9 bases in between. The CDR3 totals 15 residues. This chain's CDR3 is CASSFRPSSYNEQFF. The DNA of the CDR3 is TGTGCCAGCAGTTTTCGACCTAGCTCCTACAATGAGCAGTTCTTC.

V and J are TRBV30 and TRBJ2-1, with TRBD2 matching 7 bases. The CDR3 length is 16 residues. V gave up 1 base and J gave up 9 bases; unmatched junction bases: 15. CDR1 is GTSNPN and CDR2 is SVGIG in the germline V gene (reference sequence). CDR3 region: CAWSDGAGAGSSEQFF. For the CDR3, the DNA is TGTGCCTGGAGTGATGGGGCGGGAGCCGGGTCAAGTGAGCAGTTCTTC.

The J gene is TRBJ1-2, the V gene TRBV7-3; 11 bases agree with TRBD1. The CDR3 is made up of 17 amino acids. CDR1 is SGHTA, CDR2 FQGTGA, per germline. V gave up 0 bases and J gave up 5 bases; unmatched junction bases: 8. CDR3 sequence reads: CASSLTLRDRGRYGYTF. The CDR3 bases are TGTGCCAGCAGCTTAACCCTCCGGGACAGGGGGAGGTATGGCTACACCTTC.

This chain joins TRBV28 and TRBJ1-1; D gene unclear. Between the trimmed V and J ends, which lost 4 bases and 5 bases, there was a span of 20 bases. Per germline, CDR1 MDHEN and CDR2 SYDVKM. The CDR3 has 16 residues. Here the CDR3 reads CASSSVQSDSRTEAFF. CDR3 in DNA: TGTGCCAGCAGTTCCGTTCAGTCCGACTCGAGGACTGAAGCTTTCTTT.

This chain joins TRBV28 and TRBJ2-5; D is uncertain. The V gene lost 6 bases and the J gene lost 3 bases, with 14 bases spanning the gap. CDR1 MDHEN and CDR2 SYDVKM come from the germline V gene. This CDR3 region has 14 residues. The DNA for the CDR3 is TGTGCCAGCAGCCTGACATTTTGGAAAGAGACCCAGTACTTC. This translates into CASSLTFWKETQYF.

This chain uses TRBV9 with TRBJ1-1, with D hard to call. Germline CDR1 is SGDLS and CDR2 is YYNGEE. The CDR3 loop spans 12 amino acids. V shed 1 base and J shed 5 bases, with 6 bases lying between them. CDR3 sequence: CASSVPGTEAFF. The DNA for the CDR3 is TGTGCCAGCAGCGTACCGGGGACTGAAGCTTTCTTT.

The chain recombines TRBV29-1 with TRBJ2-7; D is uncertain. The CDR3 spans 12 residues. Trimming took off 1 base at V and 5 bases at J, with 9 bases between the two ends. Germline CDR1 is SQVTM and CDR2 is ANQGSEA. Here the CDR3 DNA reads TGCAGCGTTGAAGTCCGCAGGAACGAGCAGTACTTC. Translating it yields CSVEVRRNEQYF.

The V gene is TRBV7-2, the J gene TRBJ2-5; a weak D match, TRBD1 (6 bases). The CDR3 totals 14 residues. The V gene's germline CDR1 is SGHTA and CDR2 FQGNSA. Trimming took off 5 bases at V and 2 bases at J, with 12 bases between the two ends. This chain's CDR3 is CASSRPGHQETQYF. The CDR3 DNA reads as TGTGCCAGCAGCCGCCCGGGACATCAAGAGACCCAGTACTTC.

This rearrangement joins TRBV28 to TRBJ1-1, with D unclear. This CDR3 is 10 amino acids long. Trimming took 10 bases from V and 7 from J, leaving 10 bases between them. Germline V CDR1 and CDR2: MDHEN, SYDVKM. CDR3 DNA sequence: TGTGCCACCTGGAGGGTTGAAGCTTTCTTT. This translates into CATWRVEAFF.

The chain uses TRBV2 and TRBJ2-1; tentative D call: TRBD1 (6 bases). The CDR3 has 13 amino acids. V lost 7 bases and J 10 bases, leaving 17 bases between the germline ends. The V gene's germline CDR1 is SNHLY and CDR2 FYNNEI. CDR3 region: CASKSSGTYEQFF. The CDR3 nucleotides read TGTGCCAGCAAGAGCTCCGGGACATACGAGCAGTTCTTC.

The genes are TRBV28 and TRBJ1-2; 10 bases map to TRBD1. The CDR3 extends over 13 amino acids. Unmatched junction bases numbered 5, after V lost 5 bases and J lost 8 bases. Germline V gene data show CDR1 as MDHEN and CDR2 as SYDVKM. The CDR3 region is CASSQGQGLGYTF. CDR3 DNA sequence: TGTGCCAGCAGTCAGGGACAGGGGCTAGGCTACACCTTC.

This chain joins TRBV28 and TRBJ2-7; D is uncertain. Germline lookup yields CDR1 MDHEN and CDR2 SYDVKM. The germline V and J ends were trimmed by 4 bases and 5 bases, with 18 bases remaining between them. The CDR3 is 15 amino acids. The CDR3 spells CASSYIETRHDEQYF. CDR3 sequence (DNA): TGTGCCAGCAGTTATATAGAGACCAGACACGACGAGCAGTACTTC.

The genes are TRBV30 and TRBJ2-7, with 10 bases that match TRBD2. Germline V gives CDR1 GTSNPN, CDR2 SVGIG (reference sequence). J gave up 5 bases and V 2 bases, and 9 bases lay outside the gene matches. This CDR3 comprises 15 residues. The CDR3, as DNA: TGTGCCTGGAGTCGTCTAGCGGGAGAATTCAACGAGCAGTACTTC. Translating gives CAWSRLAGEFNEQYF.

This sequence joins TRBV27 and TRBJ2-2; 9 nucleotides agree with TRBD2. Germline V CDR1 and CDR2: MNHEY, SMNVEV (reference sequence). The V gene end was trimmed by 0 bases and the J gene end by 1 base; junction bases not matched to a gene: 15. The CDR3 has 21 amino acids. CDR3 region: CASSLSVLAAGGRGNTGELFF. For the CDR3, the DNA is TGTGCCAGCAGTTTATCCGTCCTTGCAGCGGGAGGCCGAGGGAACACCGGGGAGCTGTTTTTT.

The CDR3 DNA reads as TGTGCCAGCAGTTTAGCGGGAGGATTCTACAATGAGCAGTTCTTC. It codes for CASSLAGGFYNEQFF. The rearrangement links TRBV28 to TRBJ2-1; 8 nucleotides agree with TRBD2. J gave up 3 bases and V 2 bases, and 3 bases lay outside the gene matches. The length of the CDR3 is 15 residues. Germline CDR1 and CDR2: MDHEN and SYDVKM.

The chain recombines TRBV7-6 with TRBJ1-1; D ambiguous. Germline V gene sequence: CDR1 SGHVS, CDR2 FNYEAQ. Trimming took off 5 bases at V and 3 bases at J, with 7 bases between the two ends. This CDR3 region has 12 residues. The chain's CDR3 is CASSEYHTEAFF. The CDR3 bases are TGTGCCAGCAGCGAGTACCACACTGAAGCTTTCTTT.

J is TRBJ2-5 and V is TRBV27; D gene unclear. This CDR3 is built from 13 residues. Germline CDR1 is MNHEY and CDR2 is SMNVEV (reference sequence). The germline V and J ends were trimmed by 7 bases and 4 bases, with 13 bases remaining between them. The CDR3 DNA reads TGTGCCAGCATGACTGAGGTAGGAGAGACCCAGTACTTC. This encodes CASMTEVGETQYF.

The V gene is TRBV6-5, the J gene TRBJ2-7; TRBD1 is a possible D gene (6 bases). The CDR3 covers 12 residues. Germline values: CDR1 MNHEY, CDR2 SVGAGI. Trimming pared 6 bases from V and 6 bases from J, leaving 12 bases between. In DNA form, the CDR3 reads TGTGCCAGCAGCCATACAGGGACCGAGCAGTACTTC. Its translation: CASSHTGTEQYF.

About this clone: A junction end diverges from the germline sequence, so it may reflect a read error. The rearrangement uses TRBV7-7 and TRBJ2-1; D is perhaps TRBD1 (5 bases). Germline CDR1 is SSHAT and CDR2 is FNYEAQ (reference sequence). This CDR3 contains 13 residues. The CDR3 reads CASSRDSNNEQFF. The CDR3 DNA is TGTGCTAGCAGCCGAGACAGTAACAATGAGCAGTTCTTC.

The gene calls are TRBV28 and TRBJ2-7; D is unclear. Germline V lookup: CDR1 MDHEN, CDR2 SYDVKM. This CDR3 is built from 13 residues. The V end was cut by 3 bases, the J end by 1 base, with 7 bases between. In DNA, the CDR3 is TGTGCCAGCAGTTTGGCCGTTTCCTACGAGCAGTACTTC. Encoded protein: CASSLAVSYEQYF.